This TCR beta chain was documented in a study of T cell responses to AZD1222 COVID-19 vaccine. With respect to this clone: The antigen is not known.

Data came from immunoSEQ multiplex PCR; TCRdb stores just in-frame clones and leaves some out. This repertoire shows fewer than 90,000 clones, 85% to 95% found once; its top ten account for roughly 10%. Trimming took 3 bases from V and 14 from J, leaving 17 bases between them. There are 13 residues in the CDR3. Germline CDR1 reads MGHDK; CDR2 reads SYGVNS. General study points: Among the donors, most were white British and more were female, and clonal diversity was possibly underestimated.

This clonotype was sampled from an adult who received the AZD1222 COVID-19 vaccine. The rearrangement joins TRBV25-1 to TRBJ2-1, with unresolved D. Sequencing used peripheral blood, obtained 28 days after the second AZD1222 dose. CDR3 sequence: CASSDRYVGSEFF. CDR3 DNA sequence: TGTGCCAGCAGTGACCGCTACGTCGGGTCGGAGTTCTTC.